The present TCR beta chain was sequenced within a study of cytomegalovirus exposure and HLA in healthy donors. The repertoire was sequenced with immunoSEQ multiplex PCR; TCRdb's copy has only in-frame clones and lacks some. Of 110,000 to 150,000 clones in the sample, 89% were seen once. General study results and limits: Many donors shared some public TCRs, even though most TCR sequences were rare. The classifier, whose performance was assessed in both the original and validation cohorts, reportedly diagnosed cytomegalovirus status with high specificity and sensitivity. The study put 160 or so TCR beta chains on its list as cytomegalovirus-associated.

In the case of this clone: Antigen: not known.

Separate from the roughly 730-subject first cohort, the 120-subject validation cohort was the one that the donors belonged to. Deletions cut 3 bases from V and 5 bases from J, with 17 bases between. This CDR3 region has 17 residues. Germline CDR1 is LGHNT and CDR2 is FRNRAP. The sequencing input was PBMCs. This receptor was obtained from a woman aged 18-35 years in good health and CMV-seropositive. The chain combines TRBV12-5 with TRBJ1-6; no definite D call. CDR3 sequence reads: CASGFLIMSRNNSPLHF. The DNA for the CDR3 is TGTGCTAGTGGTTTTTTAATCATGTCCAGAAATAATTCACCCCTCCACTTT.